This passage covers 27 T cell receptor beta chains from one sample sequenced in a study of blood T cell repertoires in COVID-19. Produced via immunoSEQ multiplex PCR; TCRdb's table is partial and in-frame only. Found here are around 60,000 clones, over 75% of them singletons; the top ten hold more than 13%. The sample consisted of peripheral blood. These receptors were taken from a man older than 75 with acute or convalescent COVID-19.

Only one count was recorded for this clone. V and J are TRBV5-6 and TRBJ1-2; 7 bases map to TRBD1. There are 14 residues in the CDR3. Germline loops: CDR1 SGHDT, CDR2 YYEEEE. V lost 4 bases, J lost 5 bases, and 8 bases stayed unmatched. The CDR3 bases are TGTGCCAGCAGCGACACCGGGACAGAGTATGGCTACACCTTC. Translated, it gives CASSDTGTEYGYTF.

The CDR3 reads CAISRTGDSNQPQHF. In DNA, the CDR3 is TGTGCCATCAGTAGGACAGGGGATAGCAATCAGCCCCAGCATTTT. The J gene is TRBJ1-5, the V gene TRBV10-3; 9 bases are a match to TRBD1. V was pared by 5 bases and J by 0 bases, with 2 bases of the junction left unmatched. The CDR3 totals 15 residues. Germline V gene lookup returns CDR1 ENHRY and CDR2 SYGVKD.

V is TRBV28 and J is TRBJ1-4; D uncertain. This CDR3 spans 15 amino acids. Germline V gene lookup returns CDR1 MDHEN and CDR2 SYDVKM. Trimming cost V 5 bases and J 8 bases, with 18 bases left between them. This CDR3 is CASSPRTIIREKLFF. Written as DNA, the CDR3 is TGTGCCAGCAGTCCCAGGACTATTATTCGGGAAAAACTGTTTTTT.

The rearrangement joins TRBV9 to TRBJ1-5; TRBD1 matches at 7 bases. Trimming removed 0 bases from V and 7 bases from J; junction bases left unmatched: 10. The CDR3 loop spans 16 amino acids. CDR1 and CDR2 (germline): SGDLS, YYNGEE. CDR3 nucleotides: TGTGCCAGCAGCGTAGGAATTGGACAGGATGGCCAGCCCCAGCATTTT. It codes for CASSVGIGQDGQPQHF.

The chain recombines TRBV19 with TRBJ2-7; 8 nucleotides line up with TRBD2. Germline CDR1 reads LNHDA; CDR2 reads SQIVND (reference sequence). This CDR3 comprises 14 residues. The V segment lost 6 bases and the J segment 4 bases; nucleotides outside the gene matches: 8. In nucleotides, the CDR3 is TGTGCCAGTAGATTAAGCGGGGGCCCGTACGAGCAGTACTTC. Encoded protein: CASRLSGGPYEQYF.

This chain joins TRBV7-9 and TRBJ1-1, with a possible D match to TRBD1 (5 bases). Germline-derived CDR1 and CDR2 are SEHNR and FQNEAQ (reference sequence). The V end was cut by 5 bases, the J end by 0 bases, with 16 bases between. The CDR3 length is 16 residues. The CDR3 region has the DNA TGTGCCAGCAGCAAAACACCGGGACTGATGAACACTGAAGCTTTCTTT. Encoded protein: CASSKTPGLMNTEAFF.

This chain uses TRBV2 with TRBJ1-1, with D hard to call. CDR3 length equals 13 residues. Germline loops: CDR1 SNHLY, CDR2 FYNNEI. The V end was cut by 7 bases, the J end by 5 bases, with 14 bases between. The CDR3 loop is CASNEEMGTEAFF. The DNA of the CDR3 is TGTGCCAGCAATGAGGAGATGGGTACTGAAGCTTTCTTT.

The gene calls are TRBV5-1 and TRBJ1-2; D remains unclear. The CDR3 is 14 amino acids. Per the germline V gene, CDR1 is SGHRS and CDR2 is YFSETQ. Trimming stripped 0 bases from V and 2 bases from J, with 8 bases between. The CDR3 spells CASSLEGRNYGYTF. CDR3 sequence (DNA): TGCGCCAGCAGCTTGGAAGGCAGGAACTATGGCTACACCTTC. The full variable domain, completed using reference TRBV5-1 and TRBJ1-2, is KAGVTQTPRYLIKTRGQQVTLSCSPISGHRSVSWYQQTPGQGLQFLFEYFSETQRNKGNFPGRFSGRQFSNSRSEMNVSTLELGDSALYLCASSLEGRNYGYTFGSGTRLTVV.

The chain is built from TRBV5-5 and TRBJ2-5, with 10 bases fitting TRBD2. V dropped 1 base and J dropped 2; count of bases not matched to a gene: 5. There are 16 residues in the CDR3. Germline V CDR1 and CDR2: SGHKS, YYEKEE (reference sequence). CDR3 DNA: TGTGCCAGCAGCTTGAGCGGGGGGGCCGGGCAAGAGACCCAGTACTTC. Its translation is CASSLSGGAGQETQYF.

The genes are TRBV3-1 (or the pseudogene TRBV3-2) and TRBJ1-5; 7 nucleotides match TRBD1. This CDR3 has 16 residues. V was clipped by 1 base and J by 2 bases; unmatched bases: 5. The germline CDR1 and CDR2 sequences are LGHDT and YNNKEL (reference sequence). CDR3 DNA: TGTGCCAGCAGCCAAGCCGTAGGGGGCGGCAATCAGCCCCAGCATTTT. It specifies CASSQAVGGGNQPQHF.

This clone was counted a few times. The gene calls are TRBV7-3 and TRBJ2-2; TRBD1 might be the D (6 bases). The V end lost 8 bases, the J end lost 0 bases, and 7 bases lay between the germline ends. This CDR3 contains 13 residues. CDR1 SGHTA and CDR2 FQGTGA come from the germline V gene. The CDR3: CASGTPNTGELFF. For the CDR3, the DNA is TGTGCCAGCGGGACACCGAACACCGGGGAGCTGTTTTTT.

This chain joins TRBV7-8 and TRBJ2-7; 7 bases agree with TRBD1. J gave up 2 bases and V 5 bases, and 6 bases lay outside the gene matches. The CDR3 length is 14 residues. Germline CDR1 SGHVS, CDR2 FQNEAQ. The CDR3 DNA is TGTGCCAGCAGCGCAAGGGACAGCCCCTACGAGCAGTACTTC. It encodes CASSARDSPYEQYF.

This chain uses TRBV18 with TRBJ2-7, with a tentative D call TRBD2 (6 bases). Looked up from germline, CDR1 is KGHSH and CDR2 is LQKENI. The CDR3 is made up of 15 amino acids. V lost 4 bases and J 5 bases, leaving 18 bases between the germline ends. CDR3 region: CASSLGPGDMDEQYF. As DNA, the CDR3 is TGTGCCAGCTCACTCGGACCGGGGGATATGGACGAGCAGTACTTC.

The chain employs TRBV5-4 and TRBJ1-4, with D unclear. Trimming took 2 bases from V and 6 from J, leaving 5 bases between them. The CDR3 covers 12 residues. The germline gives CDR1 SGHNT, CDR2 YYREEE (reference sequence). The CDR3 spells CASSFPDEKLFF. CDR3 nucleotides: TGTGCCAGCAGCTTTCCTGATGAAAAACTGTTTTTT.

The chain recombines TRBV10-1 with TRBJ2-1; TRBD1 matches at 10 bases. Germline V lookup: CDR1 WNHNN, CDR2 SYGVQD (reference sequence). The J segment lost 13 bases and the V segment lost 3 bases, leaving 12 bases of the junction unmatched. The CDR3 is made up of 15 amino acids. The CDR3, as DNA: TGCGCCAGCAGTGAAAGGACAGGGGGGCCCCTCGGTCAGTTCTTC. It encodes CASSERTGGPLGQFF.

V and J are TRBV7-2 and TRBJ1-3; no reliable D call. Germline V gene sequence: CDR1 SGHTA, CDR2 FQGNSA. There are 13 residues in the CDR3. The V end lost 2 bases, the J end lost 8 bases, and 10 bases lay between the germline ends. CDR3 loop: CASSLLYSDTIYF. DNA for the CDR3: TGTGCCAGCAGCTTACTATACTCGGACACCATATATTTT.

This sequence joins TRBV11-1 and TRBJ2-3; 7 bases agree with TRBD1. CDR1 and CDR2 (germline): SGHAT, FQDESV (reference sequence). V was pared by 5 bases and J by 4 bases, with 9 bases of the junction left unmatched. The CDR3 has 15 amino acids. The CDR3 bases are TGTGCCAGCAGCCATAGACAGGGTCCCGCAGATACGCAGTATTTT. It codes for CASSHRQGPADTQYF.

The V call is TRBV15, the J call TRBJ2-2; weak D call: TRBD2 (6 bases). Trimming shortened V by 4 bases and J by 0 bases, and 12 bases separated the two germline ends. The germline CDR1 and CDR2 sequences are LNHNV and YYDKDF (reference sequence). CDR3 size: 16 residues. In DNA, the CDR3 is TGTGCCACCAGCAACGCGGGGTACGCGAACACCGGGGAGCTGTTTTTT. It specifies CATSNAGYANTGELFF.

The V call is TRBV15, the J call TRBJ1-4, with 7 bases that match TRBD1. CDR3 size: 14 residues. Germline V gene sequence: CDR1 LNHNV, CDR2 YYDKDF (reference sequence). The V and J ends lost 3 bases and 6 bases, in that order; junction bases with no gene match: 4. CDR3 protein: CATSRTGRYEKLFF. For the CDR3, the DNA is TGTGCCACCAGCAGGACAGGGCGCTATGAAAAACTGTTTTTT.

Here the CDR3 DNA reads TGTGCCAGCAGCGTTGCAGGGTACACTGAAGCTTTCTTT. Protein: CASSVAGYTEAFF. The chain is built from TRBV9 and TRBJ1-1; possibly TRBD1 for D (5 bases). The germline CDR1 and CDR2 sequences are SGDLS and YYNGEE. The CDR3 runs 13 residues. V was cut by 2 bases and J by 3 bases, with 8 bases left in between. Supplemented by reference TRBV9 and TRBJ1-1, the full variable domain reads DSGVTQTPKHLITATGQRVTLRCSPRSGDLSVYWYQQSLDQGLQFLIQYYNGEERAKGNILERFSAQQFPDLHSELNLSSLELGDSALYFCASSVAGYTEAFFGQGTRLTVV.

This chain connects TRBV4-2 to TRBJ2-7, with 8 positions matching TRBD1. The CDR3 spans 15 residues. Germline V gives CDR1 LGHNA, CDR2 YNFKEQ. The trim removed 3 bases at V and 0 bases at J, leaving 4 bases unmatched. CDR3 sequence: CASSQWDRSSYEQYF. Written as DNA, the CDR3 is TGTGCCAGCAGCCAGTGGGACAGGAGCTCCTACGAGCAGTACTTC.

This chain connects TRBV5-8 to TRBJ2-7; 8 bases match TRBD1. The CDR3 consists of 14 residues. V lost 3 bases to trimming and J lost 2 bases; unmatched junction nucleotides: 4. Germline V CDR1 and CDR2: SGHTS, YDEGEE. CDR3 region: CASSSRTGPYEQYF. The DNA of the CDR3 is TGTGCCAGCAGCTCCCGGACAGGGCCCTACGAGCAGTACTTC.

This chain connects TRBV6-5 to TRBJ2-3; D unclear. V was shortened by 6 bases and J by 0 bases, with 13 bases between the two germline ends. Germline CDR1 MNHEY, CDR2 SVGAGI. This CDR3 contains 15 residues. CDR3: CASRQTGTSTDTQYF. The CDR3, as DNA: TGTGCCAGCAGGCAGACTGGTACTAGCACAGATACGCAGTATTTT.

This sequence joins TRBV9 and TRBJ2-3, with TRBD2 matching over 12 bases. Germline lookup yields CDR1 SGDLS and CDR2 YYNGEE. The J segment lost 6 bases and the V segment lost 4 bases, leaving 9 bases of the junction unmatched. The CDR3 spans 16 residues. The CDR3 coding sequence is TGTGCCAGCAGCTTCAGGACTAGCGGGGCGGGGGATACGCAGTATTTT. This gives the protein CASSFRTSGAGDTQYF.

The chain links TRBV6-5 to TRBJ2-7; TRBD1 matches 8 bases. J lost 0 bases, V lost 6 bases, and 7 bases had no gene match. CDR1 is MNHEY, CDR2 SVGAGI, per germline. The CDR3 runs to 15 residues. The CDR3 protein is CASRQDRGPSYEQYF. Here the CDR3 DNA reads TGTGCCAGCAGACAAGACAGGGGCCCCTCCTACGAGCAGTACTTC.

The chain couples TRBV2 to TRBJ1-1, with D perhaps matching TRBD1 (6 bases). Germline V gene sequence: CDR1 SNHLY, CDR2 FYNNEI. CDR3 size: 13 residues. V lost 6 bases to trimming and J lost 4 bases, with 12 bases between them. CDR3 nucleotide sequence: TGTGCCAGCAGGGACAGATCGGGCACTGAAGCTTTCTTT. Translating it yields CASRDRSGTEAFF.

The genes are TRBV7-8 and TRBJ2-5; a weak D match, TRBD1 (6 bases). Germline CDR1 is SGHVS and CDR2 is FQNEAQ. V was trimmed by 5 bases and J by 6 bases, leaving 16 bases between them. This CDR3 contains 14 residues. The CDR3 here is CASSLGVGAQTQYF. Written as DNA, the CDR3 is TGTGCCAGCAGCCTAGGGGTGGGGGCTCAGACCCAGTACTTC.